This T cell receptor beta chain emerged from a study of blood T cell repertoires in COVID-19. Seattle's enrolled individuals joined amid active infection and were then monitored longitudinally. The ends were cut back, 0 bases at V and 3 bases at J, with 10 bases in the middle. The CDR3 totals 15 residues. Germline V gene data show CDR1 as MNHEY and CDR2 as SVGEGT. Per the original data handling: It was from reference gene primer amplification that nucleated cell counts were estimated. TCRdb keeps only in-frame clones here, not all; method: immunoSEQ multiplex PCR. That table gives V, J and clone size, and the DNA gave D and trimming. Here the sample spans around 200,000 clones, about 83% being singletons.

The source is a person aged 70 to 85 with COVID-19, enrolled during active disease. Source material: peripheral blood. J is TRBJ2-3 and V is TRBV6-2 or TRBV6-3; the D is unclear. The CDR3 here is CASSYSITSTDTQYF. CDR3 bases: TGTGCCAGCAGTTACTCGATTACTTCAACAGATACGCAGTATTTT.